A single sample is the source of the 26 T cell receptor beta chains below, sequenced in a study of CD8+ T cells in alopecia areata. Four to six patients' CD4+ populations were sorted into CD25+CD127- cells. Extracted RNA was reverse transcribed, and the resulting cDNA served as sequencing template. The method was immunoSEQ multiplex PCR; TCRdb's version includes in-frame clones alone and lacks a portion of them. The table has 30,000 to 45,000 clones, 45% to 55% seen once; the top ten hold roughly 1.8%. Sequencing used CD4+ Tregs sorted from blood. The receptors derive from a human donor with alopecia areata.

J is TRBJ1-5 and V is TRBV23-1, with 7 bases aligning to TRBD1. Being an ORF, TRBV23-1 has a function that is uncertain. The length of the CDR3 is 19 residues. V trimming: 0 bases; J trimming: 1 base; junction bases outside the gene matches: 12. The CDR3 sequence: CASSQSYPAGGRSNQPQHF. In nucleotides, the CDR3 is TGCGCCAGCAGTCAATCGTACCCGGCAGGGGGACGCAGCAATCAGCCCCAGCATTTT.

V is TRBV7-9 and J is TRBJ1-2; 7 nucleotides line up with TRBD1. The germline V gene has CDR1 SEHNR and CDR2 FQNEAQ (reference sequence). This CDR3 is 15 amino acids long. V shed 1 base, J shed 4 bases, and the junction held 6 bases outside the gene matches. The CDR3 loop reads CASSLGGGGAYGYTF. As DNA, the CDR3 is TGTGCCAGCAGCTTAGGAGGAGGGGGCGCCTATGGCTACACCTTC.

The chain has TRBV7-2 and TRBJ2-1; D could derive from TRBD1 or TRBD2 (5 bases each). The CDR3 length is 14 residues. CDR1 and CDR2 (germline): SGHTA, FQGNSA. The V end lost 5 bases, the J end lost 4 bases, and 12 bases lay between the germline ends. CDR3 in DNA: TGTGCCAGCAGCCCCCAGGGACCTTACAATGAGCAGTTCTTC. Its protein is CASSPQGPYNEQFF.

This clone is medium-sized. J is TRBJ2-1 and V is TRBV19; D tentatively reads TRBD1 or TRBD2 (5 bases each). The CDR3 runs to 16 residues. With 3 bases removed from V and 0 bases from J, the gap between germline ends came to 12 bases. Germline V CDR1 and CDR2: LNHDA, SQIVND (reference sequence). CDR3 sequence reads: CASSIPSGSSYNEQFF. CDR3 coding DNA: TGTGCCAGTAGTATCCCTTCAGGGAGCTCCTACAATGAGCAGTTCTTC.

This CDR3 is CASSLVGGSYNEQFF. The CDR3 region has the DNA TGCGCCAGCAGCTTGGTAGGGGGCTCCTACAATGAGCAGTTCTTC. J is TRBJ2-1 and V is TRBV5-1; weak D call: TRBD1 (6 bases). The CDR3 runs 15 residues. Between the trimmed V and J ends, which lost 0 bases and 0 bases, there was a span of 7 bases. The V gene's germline CDR1 is SGHRS and CDR2 YFSETQ.

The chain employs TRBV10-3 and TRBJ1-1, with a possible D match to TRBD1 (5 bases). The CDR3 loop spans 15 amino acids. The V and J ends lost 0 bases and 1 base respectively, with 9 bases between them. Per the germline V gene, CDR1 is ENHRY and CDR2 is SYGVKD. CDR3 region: CAISESPGENTEAFF. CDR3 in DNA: TGTGCCATCAGTGAGTCGCCGGGGGAGAACACTGAAGCTTTCTTT.

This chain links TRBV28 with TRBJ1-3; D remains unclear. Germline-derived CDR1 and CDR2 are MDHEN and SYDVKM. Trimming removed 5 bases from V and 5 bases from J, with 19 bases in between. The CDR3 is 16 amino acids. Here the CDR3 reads CASSLPGSGSRNTIYF. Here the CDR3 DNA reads TGTGCCAGCAGTCTCCCGGGCTCCGGGTCGAGAAACACCATATATTTT.

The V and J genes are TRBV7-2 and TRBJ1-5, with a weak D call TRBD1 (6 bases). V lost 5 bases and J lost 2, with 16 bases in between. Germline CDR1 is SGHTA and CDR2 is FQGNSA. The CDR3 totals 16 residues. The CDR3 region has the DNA TGTGCCAGCAGCCTAGGGGGGGGAAAGGGCAATCAGCCCCAGCATTTT. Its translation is CASSLGGGKGNQPQHF.

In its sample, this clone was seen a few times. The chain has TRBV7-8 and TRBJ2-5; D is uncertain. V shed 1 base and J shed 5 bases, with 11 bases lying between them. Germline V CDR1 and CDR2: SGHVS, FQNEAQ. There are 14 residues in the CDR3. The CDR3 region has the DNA TGTGCCAGCAGCTTAGAACCTACGGGCGAGACCCAGTACTTC. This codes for CASSLEPTGETQYF.

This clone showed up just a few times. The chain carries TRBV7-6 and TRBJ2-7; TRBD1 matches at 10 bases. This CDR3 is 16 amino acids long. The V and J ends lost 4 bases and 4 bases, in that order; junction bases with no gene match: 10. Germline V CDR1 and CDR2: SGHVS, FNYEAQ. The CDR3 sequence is CASSWTTTGGTYEQYF. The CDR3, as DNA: TGTGCCAGCAGCTGGACTACGACAGGGGGCACTTACGAGCAGTACTTC.

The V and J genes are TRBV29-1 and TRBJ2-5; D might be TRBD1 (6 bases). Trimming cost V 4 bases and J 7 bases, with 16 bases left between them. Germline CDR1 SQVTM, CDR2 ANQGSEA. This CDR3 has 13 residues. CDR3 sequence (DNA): TGCAGCGTTGTTGTTCCAGGGGTCGGGACCCAGTACTTC. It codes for CSVVVPGVGTQYF.

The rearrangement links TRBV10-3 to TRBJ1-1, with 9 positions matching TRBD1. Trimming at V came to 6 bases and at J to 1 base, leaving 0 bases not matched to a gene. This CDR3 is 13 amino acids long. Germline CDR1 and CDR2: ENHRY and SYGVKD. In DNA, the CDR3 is TGTGCCATCAGGGGACAGGGGAACACTGAAGCTTTCTTT. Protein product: CAIRGQGNTEAFF.

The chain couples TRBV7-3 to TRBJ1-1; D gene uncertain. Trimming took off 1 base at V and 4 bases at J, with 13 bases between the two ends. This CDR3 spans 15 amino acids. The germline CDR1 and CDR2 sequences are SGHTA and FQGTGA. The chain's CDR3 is CASSLMAPPGTEAFF. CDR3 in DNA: TGTGCCAGCAGCTTAATGGCCCCACCGGGCACTGAAGCTTTCTTT.

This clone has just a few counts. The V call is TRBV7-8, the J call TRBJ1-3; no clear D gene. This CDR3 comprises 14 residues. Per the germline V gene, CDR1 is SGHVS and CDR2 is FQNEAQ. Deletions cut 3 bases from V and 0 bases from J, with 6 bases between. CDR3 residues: CASSLYSSGNTIYF. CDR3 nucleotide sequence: TGTGCCAGCAGCTTGTACAGCTCTGGAAACACCATATATTTT.

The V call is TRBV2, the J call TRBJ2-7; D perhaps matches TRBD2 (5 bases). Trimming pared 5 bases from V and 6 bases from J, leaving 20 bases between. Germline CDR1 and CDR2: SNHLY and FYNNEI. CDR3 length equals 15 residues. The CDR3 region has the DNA TGTGCCAGCAGTAGTACTCTCCCCGGACTGGGCGAGCAGTACTTC. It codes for CASSSTLPGLGEQYF.

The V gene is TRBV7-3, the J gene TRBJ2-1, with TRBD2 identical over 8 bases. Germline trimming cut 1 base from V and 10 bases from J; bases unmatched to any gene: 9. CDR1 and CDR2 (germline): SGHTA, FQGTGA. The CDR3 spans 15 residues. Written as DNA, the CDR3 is TGTGCCAGCAGCTTAAACCCGGGGGGGCAGTACGAGCAGTTCTTC. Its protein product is CASSLNPGGQYEQFF.

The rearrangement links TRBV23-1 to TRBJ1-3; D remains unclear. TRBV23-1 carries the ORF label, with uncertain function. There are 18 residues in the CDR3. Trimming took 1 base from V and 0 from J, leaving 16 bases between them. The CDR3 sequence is CASSQYKGRGGSGNTIYF. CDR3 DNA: TGCGCCAGCAGTCAATATAAGGGAAGAGGAGGCTCTGGAAACACCATATATTTT.

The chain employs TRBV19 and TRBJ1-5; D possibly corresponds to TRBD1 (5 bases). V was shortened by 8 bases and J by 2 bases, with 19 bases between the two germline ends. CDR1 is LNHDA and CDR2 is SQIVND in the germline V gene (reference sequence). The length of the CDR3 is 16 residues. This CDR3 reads CASPIGRGDGNQPQHF. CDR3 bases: TGTGCCAGTCCCATTGGGAGGGGCGACGGCAATCAGCCCCAGCATTTT.

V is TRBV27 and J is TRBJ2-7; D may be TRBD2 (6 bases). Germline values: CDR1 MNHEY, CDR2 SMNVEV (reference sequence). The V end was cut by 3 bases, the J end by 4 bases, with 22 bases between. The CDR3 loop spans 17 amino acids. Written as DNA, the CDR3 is TGTGCCAGCAGTTTCCAACCGACGGGGGACCTCAAGTACGAGCAGTACTTC. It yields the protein CASSFQPTGDLKYEQYF.

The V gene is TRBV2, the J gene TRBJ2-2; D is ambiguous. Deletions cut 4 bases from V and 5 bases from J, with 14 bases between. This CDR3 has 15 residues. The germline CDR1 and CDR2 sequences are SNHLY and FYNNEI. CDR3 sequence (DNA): TGTGCCAGCAGTGGGACCATCGGAGTAACCGGGGAGCTGTTTTTT. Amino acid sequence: CASSGTIGVTGELFF.

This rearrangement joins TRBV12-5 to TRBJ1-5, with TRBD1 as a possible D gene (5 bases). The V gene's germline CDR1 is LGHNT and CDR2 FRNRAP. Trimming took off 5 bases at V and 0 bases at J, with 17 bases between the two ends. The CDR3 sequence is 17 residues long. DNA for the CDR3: TGTGCTAGTGGTCCGGGAGTGTCTAGGGGTAGCAATCAGCCCCAGCATTTT. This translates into CASGPGVSRGSNQPQHF.

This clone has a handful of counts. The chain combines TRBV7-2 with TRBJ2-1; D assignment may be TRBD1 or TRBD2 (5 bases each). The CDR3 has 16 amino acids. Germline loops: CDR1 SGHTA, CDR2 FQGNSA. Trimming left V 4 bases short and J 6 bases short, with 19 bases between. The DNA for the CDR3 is TGTGCCAGCAGCTGGCCCGGGCCAAGGGGACGCAATGAGCAGTTCTTC. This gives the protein CASSWPGPRGRNEQFF. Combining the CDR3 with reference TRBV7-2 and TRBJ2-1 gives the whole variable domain GAGVSQSPSNKVTEKGKDVELRCDPISGHTALYWYRQSLGQGLEFLIYFQGNSAPDKSGLPSDRFSAERTGGSVSTLTIQRTQQEDSAVYLCASSWPGPRGRNEQFFGPGTRLTVL.

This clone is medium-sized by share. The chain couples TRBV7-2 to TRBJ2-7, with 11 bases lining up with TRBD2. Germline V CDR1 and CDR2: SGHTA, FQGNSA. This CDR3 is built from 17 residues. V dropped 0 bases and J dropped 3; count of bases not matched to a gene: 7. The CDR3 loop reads CASSLARVSGRVYEQYF. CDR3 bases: TGTGCCAGCAGCTTAGCGCGGGTTAGCGGGAGGGTCTACGAGCAGTACTTC.

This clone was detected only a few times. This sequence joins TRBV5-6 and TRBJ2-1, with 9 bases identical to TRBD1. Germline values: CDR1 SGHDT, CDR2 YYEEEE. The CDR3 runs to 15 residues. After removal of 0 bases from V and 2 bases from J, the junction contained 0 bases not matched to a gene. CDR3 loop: CASSLGDRAYNEQFF. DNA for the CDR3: TGTGCCAGCAGCTTGGGGGACAGGGCCTACAATGAGCAGTTCTTC.

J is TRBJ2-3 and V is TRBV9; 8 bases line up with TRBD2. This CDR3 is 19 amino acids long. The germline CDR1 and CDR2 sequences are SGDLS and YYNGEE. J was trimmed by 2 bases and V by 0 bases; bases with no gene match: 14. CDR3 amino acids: CASSVDPPGGAKITDTQYF. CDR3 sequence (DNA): TGTGCCAGCAGCGTAGACCCCCCGGGGGGGGCCAAGATCACAGATACGCAGTATTTT.

In DNA, the CDR3 is TGTGCCAGCAGTCAAGGACCGACTAGCTACGAGCAGTACTTC. Translation: CASSQGPTSYEQYF. The V gene is TRBV6-5, the J gene TRBJ2-7; D is perhaps TRBD2 (6 bases). CDR3 length: 14 residues. Deletions cut 5 bases from V and 3 bases from J, with 14 bases between. Germline CDR1 reads MNHEY; CDR2 reads SVGAGI.